This T cell receptor beta chain was documented in a study of shared clonotypes between healthy human individuals. The naive CD8 fraction comprised CD45RO-negative cells positively selected for CCR7 and excluded terminally differentiated effector memory CD45RA+ cells. Donors, without exception, were Caucasian adults residing in Nashville, Tennessee. Regarding the study as a whole: Naive subsets generally exceeded memory subsets in estimated richness. Sharing across a few donors was seen in 4% to 6.5% of naive CD4 clonotypes.

Profiled with immunoSEQ multiplex PCR; TCRdb holds only in-frame clones, not every one. This sample yields around 2,000,000 clones, of which approximately 94% are seen a single time; more than 0.9% belongs to the top ten. CDR1 is SEHNR and CDR2 is FQNEAQ in the germline V gene (reference sequence). V lost 0 bases, J lost 7 bases, and 5 bases stayed unmatched. The CDR3 has 15 residues. As concerns this clone: Its matching antigen is unknown.

The origin of this receptor is a man aged 18 to 30 in good health. The sequenced sample was naive CD8+ T cells sorted from blood. The gene calls are TRBV7-9 and TRBJ2-1; 8 nucleotides line up with TRBD1. CDR3 protein: CASSLAQGAWNEQFF. The CDR3 coding sequence is TGTGCCAGCAGCTTAGCGCAGGGGGCGTGGAATGAGCAGTTCTTC.